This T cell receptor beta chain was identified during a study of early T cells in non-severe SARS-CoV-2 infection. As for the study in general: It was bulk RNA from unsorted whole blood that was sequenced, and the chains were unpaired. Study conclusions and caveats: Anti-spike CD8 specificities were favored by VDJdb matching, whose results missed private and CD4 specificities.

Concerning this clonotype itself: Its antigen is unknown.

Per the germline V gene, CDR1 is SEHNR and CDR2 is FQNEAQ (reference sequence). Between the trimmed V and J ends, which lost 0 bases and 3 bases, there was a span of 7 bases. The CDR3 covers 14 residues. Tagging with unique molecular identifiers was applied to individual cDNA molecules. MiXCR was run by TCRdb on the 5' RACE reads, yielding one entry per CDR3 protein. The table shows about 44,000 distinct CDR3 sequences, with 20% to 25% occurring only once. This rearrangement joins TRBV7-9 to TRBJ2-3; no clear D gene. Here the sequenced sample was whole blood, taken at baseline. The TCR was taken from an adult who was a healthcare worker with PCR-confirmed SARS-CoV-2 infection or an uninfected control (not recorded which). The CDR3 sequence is CASSLALGTDTQYF. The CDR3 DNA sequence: TGTGCCAGCAGCTTAGCGCTTGGAACAGATACGCAGTATTTT.